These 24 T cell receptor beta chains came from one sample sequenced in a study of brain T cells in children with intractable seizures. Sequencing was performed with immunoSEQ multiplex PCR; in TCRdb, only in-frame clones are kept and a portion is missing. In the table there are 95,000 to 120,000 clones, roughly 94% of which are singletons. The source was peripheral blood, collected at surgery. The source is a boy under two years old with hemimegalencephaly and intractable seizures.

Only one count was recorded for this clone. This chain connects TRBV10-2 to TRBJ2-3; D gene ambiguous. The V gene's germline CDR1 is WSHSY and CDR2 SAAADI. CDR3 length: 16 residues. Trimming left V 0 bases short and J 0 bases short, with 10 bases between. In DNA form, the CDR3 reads TGCGCCAGCAGTGAGTCTGGCGGTCTTAGCACAGATACGCAGTATTTT. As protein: CASSESGGLSTDTQYF.

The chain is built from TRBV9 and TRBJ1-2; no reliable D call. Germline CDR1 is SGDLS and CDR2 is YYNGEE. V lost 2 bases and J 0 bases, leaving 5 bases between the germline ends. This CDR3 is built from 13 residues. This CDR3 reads CASSVGANYGYTF. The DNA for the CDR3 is TGTGCCAGCAGCGTGGGTGCTAACTATGGCTACACCTTC.

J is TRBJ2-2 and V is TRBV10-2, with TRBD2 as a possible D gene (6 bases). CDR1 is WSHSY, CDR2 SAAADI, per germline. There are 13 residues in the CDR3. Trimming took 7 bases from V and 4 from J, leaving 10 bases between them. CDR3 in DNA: TGCGCCAGCATTGGACTATTCACCGGGGAGCTGTTTTTT. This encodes CASIGLFTGELFF.

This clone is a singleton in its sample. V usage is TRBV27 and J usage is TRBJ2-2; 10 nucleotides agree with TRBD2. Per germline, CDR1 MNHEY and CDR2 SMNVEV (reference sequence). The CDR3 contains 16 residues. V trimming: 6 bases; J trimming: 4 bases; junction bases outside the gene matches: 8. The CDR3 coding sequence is TGTGCCAGCAGAACCCTTGGACTAGCGGCCACCGGGGAGCTGTTTTTT. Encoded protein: CASRTLGLAATGELFF.

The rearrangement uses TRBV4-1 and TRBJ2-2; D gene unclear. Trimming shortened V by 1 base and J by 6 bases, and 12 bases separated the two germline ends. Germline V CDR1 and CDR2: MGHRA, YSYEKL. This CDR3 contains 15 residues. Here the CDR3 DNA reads TGCGCCAGCAGCCAAGCTATCGTAGGCCCCGGGGAGCTGTTTTTT. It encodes CASSQAIVGPGELFF.

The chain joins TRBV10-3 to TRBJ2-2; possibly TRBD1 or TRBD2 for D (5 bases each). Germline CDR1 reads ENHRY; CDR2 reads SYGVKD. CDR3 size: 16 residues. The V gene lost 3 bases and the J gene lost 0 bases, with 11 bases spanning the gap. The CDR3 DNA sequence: TGTGCCATCAGTGATTATGGGGGAACGAACACCGGGGAGCTGTTTTTT. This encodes CAISDYGGTNTGELFF.

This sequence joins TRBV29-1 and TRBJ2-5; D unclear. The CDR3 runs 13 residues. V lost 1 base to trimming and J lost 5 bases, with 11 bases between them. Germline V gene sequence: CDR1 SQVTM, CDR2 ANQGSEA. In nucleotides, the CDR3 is TGCAGCGTTGAAGCTAGGTCCGGGGAGACCCAGTACTTC. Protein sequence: CSVEARSGETQYF. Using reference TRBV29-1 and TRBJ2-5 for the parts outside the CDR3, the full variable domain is SAVISQKPSRDICQRGTSLTIQCQVDSQVTMMFWYRQQPGQSLTLIATANQGSEATYESGFVIDKFPISRPNLTFSTLTVSNMSPEDSSIYLCSVEARSGETQYFGPGTRLLVL.

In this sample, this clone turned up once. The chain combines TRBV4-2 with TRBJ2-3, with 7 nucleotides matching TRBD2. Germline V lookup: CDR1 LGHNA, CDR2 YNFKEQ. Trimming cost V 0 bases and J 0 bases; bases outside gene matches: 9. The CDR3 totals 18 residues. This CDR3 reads CASSQEGPAGISTDTQYF. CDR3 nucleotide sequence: TGTGCCAGCAGCCAAGAGGGGCCAGCGGGGATTAGCACAGATACGCAGTATTTT.

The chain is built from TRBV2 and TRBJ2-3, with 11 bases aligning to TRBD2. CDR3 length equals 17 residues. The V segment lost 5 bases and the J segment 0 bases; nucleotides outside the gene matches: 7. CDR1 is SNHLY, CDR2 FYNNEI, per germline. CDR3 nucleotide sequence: TGTGCCAGCAGTACAGGGGGACTAGCGGCTAGCACAGATACGCAGTATTTT. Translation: CASSTGGLAASTDTQYF.

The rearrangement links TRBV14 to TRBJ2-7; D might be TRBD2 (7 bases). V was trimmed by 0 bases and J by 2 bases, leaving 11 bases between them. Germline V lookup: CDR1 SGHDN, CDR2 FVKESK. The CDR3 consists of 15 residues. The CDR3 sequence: CASSQDWRGPYEQYF. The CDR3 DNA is TGTGCCAGCAGCCAAGATTGGCGGGGGCCCTACGAGCAGTACTTC.

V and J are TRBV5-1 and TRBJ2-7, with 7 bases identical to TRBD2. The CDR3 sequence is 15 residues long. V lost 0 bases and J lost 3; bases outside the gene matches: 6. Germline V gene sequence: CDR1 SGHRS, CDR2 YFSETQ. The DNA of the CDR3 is TGCGCCAGCAGCTTGGGGCTAGCGGTCCTCTACGAGCAGTACTTC. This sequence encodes CASSLGLAVLYEQYF.

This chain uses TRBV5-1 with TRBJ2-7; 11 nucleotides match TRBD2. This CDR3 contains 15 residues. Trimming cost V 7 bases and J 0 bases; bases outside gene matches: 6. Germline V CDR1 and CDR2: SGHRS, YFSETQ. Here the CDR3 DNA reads TGCGCCAGCGGTCGTAGCGGGAGGGACTCCTACGAGCAGTACTTC. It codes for CASGRSGRDSYEQYF.

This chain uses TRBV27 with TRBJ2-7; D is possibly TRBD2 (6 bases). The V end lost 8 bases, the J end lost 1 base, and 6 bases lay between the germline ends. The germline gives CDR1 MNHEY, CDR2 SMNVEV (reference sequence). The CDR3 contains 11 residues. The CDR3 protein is CASAGSYEQYF. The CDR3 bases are TGTGCCAGCGCGGGGTCCTACGAGCAGTACTTC.

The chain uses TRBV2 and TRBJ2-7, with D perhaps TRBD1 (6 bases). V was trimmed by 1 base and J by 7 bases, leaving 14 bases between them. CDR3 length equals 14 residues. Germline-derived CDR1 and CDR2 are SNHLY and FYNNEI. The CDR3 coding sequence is TGTGCCAGCAGTGAAGACCAGTACAGGGAAGAGCAGTACTTC. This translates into CASSEDQYREEQYF.

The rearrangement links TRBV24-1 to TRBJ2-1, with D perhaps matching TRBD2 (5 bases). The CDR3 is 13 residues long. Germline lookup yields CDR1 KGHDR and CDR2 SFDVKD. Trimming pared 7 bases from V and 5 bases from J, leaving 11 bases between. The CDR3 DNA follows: TGTGCCACCAGCGGGATACCCCACAATGAGCAGTTCTTC. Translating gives CATSGIPHNEQFF.

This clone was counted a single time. DNA of the CDR3: TGTGCCAGCAGCTTGGGGCCGGGACCTATCCTCATGAACACTGAAGCTTTCTTT. It codes for CASSLGPGPILMNTEAFF. The chain links TRBV13 to TRBJ1-1, with a possible D match to TRBD1 (5 bases). There are 18 residues in the CDR3. The germline CDR1 and CDR2 sequences are PRHDT and FYEKMQ (reference sequence). V dropped 3 bases and J dropped 0 bases, with 20 bases sitting between them.

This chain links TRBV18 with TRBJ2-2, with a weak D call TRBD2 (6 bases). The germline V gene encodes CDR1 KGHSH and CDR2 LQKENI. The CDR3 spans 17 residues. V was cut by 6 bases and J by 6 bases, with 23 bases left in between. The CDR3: CASSPTVIAAGPGELFF. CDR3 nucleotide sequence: TGTGCCAGCTCCCCAACCGTAATAGCGGCAGGACCCGGGGAGCTGTTTTTT.

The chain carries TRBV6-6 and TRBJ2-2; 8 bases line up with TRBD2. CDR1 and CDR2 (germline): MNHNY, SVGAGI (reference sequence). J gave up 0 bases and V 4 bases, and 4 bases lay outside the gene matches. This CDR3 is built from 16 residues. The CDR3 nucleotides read TGTGCCAGCAGTTCCGGACTAGCAGCGAACACCGGGGAGCTGTTTTTT. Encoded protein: CASSSGLAANTGELFF.

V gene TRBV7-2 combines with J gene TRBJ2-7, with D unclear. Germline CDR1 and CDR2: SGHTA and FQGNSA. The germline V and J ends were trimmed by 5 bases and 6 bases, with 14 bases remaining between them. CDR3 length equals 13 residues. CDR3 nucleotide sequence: TGTGCCAGCAGCCCCTTTCATAGGCGCGAGCAGTACTTC. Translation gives CASSPFHRREQYF.

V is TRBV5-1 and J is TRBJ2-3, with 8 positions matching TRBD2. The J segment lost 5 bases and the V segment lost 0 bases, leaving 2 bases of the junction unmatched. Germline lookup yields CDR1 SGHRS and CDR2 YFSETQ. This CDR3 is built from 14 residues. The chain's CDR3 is CASSLVLAEDTQYF. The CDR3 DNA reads TGCGCCAGCAGCTTGGTACTAGCGGAAGATACGCAGTATTTT.

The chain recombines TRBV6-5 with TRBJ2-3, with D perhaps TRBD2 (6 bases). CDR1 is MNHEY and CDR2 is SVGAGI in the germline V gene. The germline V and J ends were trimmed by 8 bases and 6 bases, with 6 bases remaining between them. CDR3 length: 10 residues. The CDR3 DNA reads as TGTGCCAGCCGGGGGGATACGCAGTATTTT. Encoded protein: CASRGDTQYF.

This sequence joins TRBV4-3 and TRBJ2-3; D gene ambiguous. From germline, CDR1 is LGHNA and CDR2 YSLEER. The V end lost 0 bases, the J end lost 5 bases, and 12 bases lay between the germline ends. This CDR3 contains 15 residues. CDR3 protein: CASSQEALTGDTQYF. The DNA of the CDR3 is TGCGCCAGCAGCCAAGAAGCCTTGACGGGAGATACGCAGTATTTT.

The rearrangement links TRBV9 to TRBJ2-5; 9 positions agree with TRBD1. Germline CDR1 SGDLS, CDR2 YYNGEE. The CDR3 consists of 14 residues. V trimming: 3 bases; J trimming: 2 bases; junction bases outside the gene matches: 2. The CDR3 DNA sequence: TGTGCCAGCAGCGGACAGGGGGTTCAAGAGACCCAGTACTTC. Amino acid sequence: CASSGQGVQETQYF.

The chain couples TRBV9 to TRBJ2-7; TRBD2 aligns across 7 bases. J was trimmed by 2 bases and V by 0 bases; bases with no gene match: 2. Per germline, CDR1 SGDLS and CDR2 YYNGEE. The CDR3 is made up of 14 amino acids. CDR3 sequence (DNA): TGTGCCAGCAGCGTAGGGGGGGGTCCCTACGAGCAGTACTTC. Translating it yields CASSVGGGPYEQYF.